Following are 8 T cell receptor beta chains from one sample sequenced in a study of T cells after yellow fever vaccination. MiXCR, run by TCRdb on the 5' RACE reads, gives a single entry per CDR3 protein. Among roughly 340,000 distinct CDR3 sequences listed, under 5% were seen once. The sequences come from PBMCs, collected 5 days after the yellow fever booster vaccination. The receptors shown here come from a young man who received the YFV17D yellow fever vaccine.

J is TRBJ1-1 and V is TRBV20-1; D might be TRBD1 (6 bases). V was cut by 6 bases and J by 9 bases, with 14 bases left in between. Germline-derived CDR1 and CDR2 are DFQATT and SNEGSKA (reference sequence). This CDR3 comprises 11 residues. The CDR3 DNA reads as TGCAGTGCCCGGGGGCTCTTACAAGCTTTCTTT. Protein: CSARGLLQAFF.

There are many counts of this clonotype. The rearrangement uses TRBV7-9 and TRBJ2-1; D is perhaps TRBD1 (6 bases). Germline V CDR1 and CDR2: SEHNR, FQNEAQ (reference sequence). The CDR3 is made up of 15 amino acids. The V and J ends lost 5 bases and 3 bases respectively, with 14 bases between them. The CDR3 sequence is CASSPQGILYNEQFF. In DNA form, the CDR3 reads TGTGCCAGCAGCCCACAGGGAATCCTCTACAATGAGCAGTTCTTC.

This clonotype was counted a few times. The rearrangement joins TRBV6-5 to TRBJ1-1, with TRBD1 matching over 7 bases. The CDR3 is 14 residues long. Germline assignment: CDR1 MNHEY and CDR2 SVGAGI. The V gene end was trimmed by 6 bases and the J gene end by 5 bases; junction bases not matched to a gene: 9. The CDR3, as DNA: TGTGCCAGCAGCCCGTGGGAGGGGGCAACTGAAGCTTTCTTT. Residues: CASSPWEGATEAFF.

The sample holds a few counts of this clonotype. The chain couples TRBV28 to TRBJ2-3; 9 bases agree with TRBD2. Germline CDR1 is MDHEN and CDR2 is SYDVKM. This CDR3 has 16 amino acids. Trimming at V came to 5 bases and at J to 1 base, leaving 7 bases not matched to a gene. The CDR3 nucleotides read TGTGCCAGCAGTGCGGTAGCGGGGGCTGGCACAGATACGCAGTATTTT. Translating it yields CASSAVAGAGTDTQYF.

This clonotype was found a few times. The chain recombines TRBV20-1 with TRBJ1-1; the D is unclear. From germline, CDR1 is DFQATT and CDR2 SNEGSKA (reference sequence). V dropped 4 bases and J dropped 1 base, with 10 bases sitting between them. The CDR3 has 13 amino acids. The CDR3 here is CSATRGRNTEAFF. CDR3 DNA: TGCAGTGCTACCCGTGGCCGGAACACTGAAGCTTTCTTT.

This clonotype was seen only a few times. The chain has TRBV7-6 and TRBJ2-5; D is possibly TRBD2 (6 bases). The CDR3 has 14 amino acids. The germline CDR1 and CDR2 sequences are SGHVS and FNYEAQ. V was shortened by 5 bases and J by 1 base, with 11 bases between the two germline ends. The CDR3 region is CASSQPGVQETQYF. The CDR3 nucleotides read TGTGCCAGCAGCCAACCGGGGGTCCAAGAGACCCAGTACTTC.

This clonotype was detected only a few times. The J gene is TRBJ2-3, the V gene TRBV5-1; a weak D match, TRBD1 (6 bases). The V end was cut by 4 bases, the J end by 0 bases, with 12 bases between. The V gene's germline CDR1 is SGHRS and CDR2 YFSETQ. This CDR3 comprises 15 residues. The CDR3 loop is CASSEGQLSTDTQYF. Written as DNA, the CDR3 is TGCGCCAGCAGCGAGGGACAATTAAGCACAGATACGCAGTATTTT.

This clonotype was observed a few times. This rearrangement joins TRBV7-2 to TRBJ2-5, with D possibly called TRBD1 or TRBD2 (5 bases each). Germline values: CDR1 SGHTA, CDR2 FQGNSA. V was trimmed by 5 bases and J by 4 bases, leaving 8 bases between them. The CDR3 has 12 amino acids. In DNA form, the CDR3 reads TGTGCCAGCAGCGGGGGAGTAGAGACCCAGTACTTC. Amino acids: CASSGGVETQYF.